The rows below give T cell receptor beta chains drawn from one sample of a study of CD8+CD57+ T cells in acquired aplastic anemia. From the reads, TCRdb called clonotypes with MiXCR, one entry per CDR3 protein. Among around 430,000 distinct CDR3 sequences listed, under 40% were seen once. The sample consisted of sorted CD4+, CD8+, or CD8+CD57+ T cells (not recorded which) from PBMCs. These receptors all come from a human donor with aplastic anemia. CDR3s include the opening cysteine and the closing phenylalanine or tryptophan. The order of the fields is clone size, J gene, V gene, D gene, CDR3 protein, CDR3 DNA. D genes are given only for firm matches. Expanded clones get a size class; other rows say once, few or many, or leave the size out.

>-|TRBJ2-5|TRBV20-1|-
CSPTQTQYF
TGCAGTCCAACTCAGACCCAGTACTTC
>many|TRBJ2-7|TRBV20-1|TRBD2
CSARDPAGSTGGEQYF
TGCAGTGCTAGAGACCCCGCCGGGTCAACGGGGGGGGAGCAGTACTTC
>few|TRBJ1-2|TRBV3-1|-
CASSHRLTTYGYTF
TGTGCCAGCAGCCACCGTCTCACAACATATGGCTACACCTTC
>few|TRBJ1-5|TRBV30|-
CAWSVQDRDTQHF
TGTGCCTGGAGTGTACAGGACCGGGACACTCAGCATTTT
>-|TRBJ1-2|TRBV2|-
CASSEGIHGYTF
TGTGCCAGCAGTGAGGGGATACATGGCTACACCTTC
>-|TRBJ1-2|TRBV24-1|-
CATSDARDGNYGYTF
TGTGCCACCAGTGACGCCCGGGACGGTAACTATGGCTACACCTTC
>many|TRBJ1-2|TRBV7-3|TRBD1
CASSSTGTGGYTF
TGTGCCAGCAGCTCCACCGGGACAGGAGGCTACACCTTC
>-|TRBJ2-7|TRBV5-1|TRBD1
CASSLVIRQGSYNEQYF
TGCGCCAGCAGCTTGGTAATAAGACAGGGGTCCTACAATGAGCAGTACTTC
>-|TRBJ2-1|TRBV20-1|-
CSASPSGSNEQFF
TGCAGTGCTAGTCCTTCGGGGTCCAATGAGCAGTTCTTC
>many|TRBJ2-7|TRBV11-1|-
CASSLGVASFWTVYEQYF
TGTGCCAGCAGCTTAGGGGTGGCGTCGTTCTGGACAGTCTACGAGCAGTACTTC
>-|TRBJ1-2|TRBV7-8|TRBD1
CASSPAQQGRRTF
TGTGCCAGCAGCCCGGCACAACAGGGGAGGCGCACCTTC
>few|TRBJ1-3|TRBV6-1|-
CASSEAGGPSGNTIYF
TGTGCCAGCAGTGAAGCGGGGGGTCCCTCTGGAAACACCATATATTTT
>many|TRBJ1-2|TRBV19|TRBD1
CASKAPGQPTNYGYTF
TGTGCCAGTAAGGCACCGGGACAGCCTACTAACTATGGCTACACCTTC
>-|TRBJ1-6|TRBV4-2|-
CASSQDGARRDSPLHF
TGTGCCAGCAGCCAAGATGGGGCCCGTAGGGATTCACCCCTCCACTTT
>-|TRBJ2-1|TRBV29-1|-
CSAWRDNEQFF
TGCAGCGCCTGGCGGGACAATGAGCAGTTCTTC
>-|TRBJ1-5|TRBV24-1|-
CATSPGGYNQPQHF
TGTGCCACATCACCGGGGGGGTACAATCAGCCCCAGCATTTT
>-|TRBJ2-1|TRBV11-1|TRBD2
CASSLRAGDPYNEQFF
TGTGCCAGCAGCTTACGAGCGGGGGATCCGTACAATGAGCAGTTCTTC
>few|TRBJ2-7|TRBV4-2|TRBD2
CASSRSGSNSYEQYF
TGTGCCAGCAGCCGTAGCGGGTCAAACTCCTACGAGCAGTACTTC
>many|TRBJ1-2|TRBV10-2|TRBD1
CASRATGVYGYTF
TGCGCCAGCAGGGCGACAGGGGTCTATGGCTACACCTTC
>-|TRBJ1-5|TRBV5-6|-
CASSPRSGNQPQHF
TGTGCCAGCAGCCCAAGATCGGGCAATCAGCCCCAGCATTTT
>few|TRBJ2-1|TRBV5-1|TRBD2
CASSSTSGMSGEQFF
TGCGCCAGCAGCTCGACTAGCGGGATGTCGGGTGAGCAGTTCTTC
>-|TRBJ2-4|TRBV20-1|-
CSAEMTEKNIQYF
TGCAGTGCTGAAATGACGGAAAAAAACATTCAGTACTTC
>-|TRBJ1-2|TRBV7-2|-
CASSFNSGYGYTF
TGTGCCAGCAGCTTCAACAGCGGCTATGGCTACACCTTC
>few|TRBJ1-6|TRBV5-6|-
CASSIFKGRFDSPLHF
TGTGCCAGCAGTATCTTTAAGGGGCGCTTCGATTCACCCCTCCACTTT
>few|TRBJ2-7|TRBV28|TRBD2
CASRDYYEQYF
TGTGCCAGCCGGGACTACTACGAGCAGTACTTC
>few|TRBJ2-3|TRBV11-1|TRBD2
CASSPLAGGRGADTQYF
TGTGCCAGCAGCCCCTTAGCGGGAGGGCGGGGCGCAGATACGCAGTATTTT
>many|TRBJ2-7|TRBV7-2|-
CASSASYEQYF
TGTGCCAGCAGCGCCTCCTACGAGCAGTACTTC
>-|TRBJ1-2|TRBV29-1|-
CSLVTNYGYTF
TGCAGCTTGGTAACCAACTATGGCTACACCTTC
>few|TRBJ1-5|TRBV25-1|-
CASSESGGRQPQHF
TGTGCCAGCAGTGAATCGGGGGGCCGTCAGCCCCAGCATTTT
>few|TRBJ2-5|TRBV20-1|-
CSGSRGGFQETQYF
TGCAGTGGAAGCAGGGGGGGCTTCCAAGAGACCCAGTACTTC
>many|TRBJ2-2|TRBV24-1|-
CATSDFGVINTGELFF
TGTGCCACCAGTGATTTTGGGGTAATTAACACCGGGGAGCTGTTTTTT
>once|TRBJ1-2|TRBV20-1|TRBD1
CSARGTGGGLYGYTF
TGCAGTGCTAGAGGGACAGGGGGCGGTCTCTATGGCTACACCTTC
>-|TRBJ2-7|TRBV20-1|TRBD1
CSARQGARDYEQYF
TGCAGTGCTAGACAGGGGGCCAGAGACTACGAGCAGTACTTC
>many|TRBJ2-7|TRBV11-2|TRBD2
CASSRPLAGAYEQYF
TGTGCCAGCAGCCGACCACTAGCGGGAGCGTACGAGCAGTACTTC
>many|TRBJ2-1|TRBV15|-
CATSREKGYNYEQFF
TGTGCCACCAGCAGAGAGAAGGGCTACAACTACGAGCAGTTCTTC
>few|TRBJ1-2|TRBV24-1|-
CATSEGRSGYTF
TGTGCCACCAGTGAGGGGCGGTCTGGCTACACCTTC
>many|TRBJ1-2|TRBV20-1|-
CSARPQPANYGYTF
TGCAGTGCTAGGCCCCAACCAGCTAACTATGGCTACACCTTC
>few|TRBJ2-3|TRBV6-5|-
CASSYAGPDTQYF
TGTGCCAGCAGTTACGCAGGCCCAGATACGCAGTATTTT
>few|TRBJ2-7|TRBV7-2|-
CASSSTDGTSEQYF
TGTGCCAGCAGCTCAACGGACGGTACCTCCGAGCAGTACTTC
>few|TRBJ2-7|TRBV6-1|TRBD2
CASQREGPSEQYF
TGTGCCAGTCAGCGGGAGGGCCCTAGCGAGCAGTACTTC
>many|TRBJ1-4|TRBV25-1|TRBD1
CASGDRPNEKLFF
TGTGCCAGCGGGGACAGGCCGAATGAAAAACTGTTTTTT
>-|TRBJ2-7|TRBV7-8|TRBD1
CASSLDRGQGEQYF
TGTGCCAGCAGCTTAGACAGGGGGCAAGGCGAGCAGTACTTC
>-|TRBJ1-6|TRBV24-1|-
CASSLRGASSYNSPLHF
TGTGCCAGCAGTTTAAGGGGTGCGAGCTCCTATAATTCACCCCTCCACTTT
>-|TRBJ2-7|TRBV2|TRBD1
CASSRTGPNEQYF
TGTGCCAGCAGTCGGACAGGGCCCAACGAGCAGTACTTC
>-|TRBJ2-6|TRBV15|-
CATSRVGAQGANVLTF
TGTGCCACCAGCAGAGTGGGGGCTCAAGGGGCCAACGTCCTGACTTTC
>-|TRBJ2-1|TRBV20-1|TRBD2
CSAKTSGRVNEQFF
TGCAGTGCTAAGACTAGCGGGAGGGTCAATGAGCAGTTCTTC
>many|TRBJ2-7|TRBV4-2|TRBD2
CASSQVTPAGGREQYF
TGTGCCAGCAGCCAAGTAACACCAGCGGGGGGGAGGGAGCAGTACTTC
>few|TRBJ2-7|TRBV10-3|TRBD2
CASTAVGREGGYEQYF
TGTGCCAGCACCGCCGTAGGGCGGGAGGGTGGCTACGAGCAGTACTTC
>-|TRBJ1-2|TRBV15|-
CATSSGPRLLGYTF
TGTGCCACCAGCAGCGGACCCCGTTTGTTAGGCTACACCTTC